This TCR beta chain was profiled in a study of molecular identifiers for immune sequencing clone quantification. Preparation of the bulk TCR libraries relied on previously described methods and listed TCR primers. TCRdb independently ran MiXCR on the PCR reads; one entry per CDR3 protein. The profile shows approximately 590,000 distinct CDR3 sequences, 25% of them singletons. Sorting selected naive CD8 T cells with a CD8+CD4-CCR7+CD45RA+ phenotype. Germline CDR1 is MGHDK and CDR2 is SYGVNS. This CDR3 comprises 15 residues. Trimming left V 2 bases short and J 2 bases short, with 12 bases between. This clonotype has only one observation.

The chain joins TRBV25-1 to TRBJ1-1; D is uncertain. Sequenced sample: naive CD8+ T cells from blood, with Jurkat cell RNA spiked in. The subset is: FACS-sorted CD8+CD4-CCR7+CD45RA+ naive T cells. This clonotype was sampled from a human donor in good health. Some libraries in this study had Jurkat cell RNA spiked in. CDR3 residues: CASSEKVGLNTEAFF. The DNA of the CDR3 is TGTGCCAGCAGTGAAAAGGTAGGGTTAAACACTGAAGCTTTCTTT.